The entry that follows covers one TCR beta chain sequence. Antigen unknown. These data come from a study of cytomegalovirus exposure and HLA in healthy donors. With 60 Vbeta and 13 Jbeta primers, the PCR was carried out. The assay was immunoSEQ multiplex PCR, and TCRdb's table has in-frame clones only and misses some. The top ten clones hold around 5.4% of a sample with roughly 140,000 clones, roughly 80% of them seen once. The study's findings and limits: Researchers catalogued about 150 TCR beta chains as cytomegalovirus-associated. CMV serostatus was the sole immune exposure data available.

Trimming removed 2 bases from V and 2 bases from J; junction bases left unmatched: 2. This CDR3 is built from 15 residues. Germline V gene data show CDR1 as SGHRS and CDR2 as YFSETQ. The chain combines TRBV5-1 with TRBJ2-2, with TRBD2 identical over 8 bases. The source material was PBMCs. The TCR was taken from a man under 40 in good health and CMV-seropositive. CDR3 sequence reads: CASSFSGVNTGELFF. In DNA, the CDR3 is TGCGCCAGCAGCTTTAGCGGGGTTAACACCGGGGAGCTGTTTTTT. The whole variable domain, filled in from reference TRBV5-1 and TRBJ2-2, reads KAGVTQTPRYLIKTRGQQVTLSCSPISGHRSVSWYQQTPGQGLQFLFEYFSETQRNKGNFPGRFSGRQFSNSRSEMNVSTLELGDSALYLCASSFSGVNTGELFFGEGSRLTVL.